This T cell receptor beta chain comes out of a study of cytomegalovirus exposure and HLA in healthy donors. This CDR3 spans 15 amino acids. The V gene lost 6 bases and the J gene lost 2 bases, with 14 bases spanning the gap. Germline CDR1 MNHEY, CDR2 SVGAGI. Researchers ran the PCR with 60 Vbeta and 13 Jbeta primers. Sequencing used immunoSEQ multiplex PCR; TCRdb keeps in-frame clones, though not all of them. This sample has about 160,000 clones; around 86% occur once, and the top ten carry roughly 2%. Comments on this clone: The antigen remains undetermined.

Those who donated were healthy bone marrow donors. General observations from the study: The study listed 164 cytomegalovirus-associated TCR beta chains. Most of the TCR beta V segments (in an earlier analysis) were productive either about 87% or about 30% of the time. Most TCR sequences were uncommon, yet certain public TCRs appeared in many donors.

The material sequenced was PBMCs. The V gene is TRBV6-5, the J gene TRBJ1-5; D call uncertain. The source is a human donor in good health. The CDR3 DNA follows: TGTGCCAGCAGGCGAAGCAATATGGGCAATCAGCCCCAGCATTTT. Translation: CASRRSNMGNQPQHF.